This T cell receptor beta chain emerged from a study of CD8 T cells in ankylosing spondylitis. Study-level results: Past research had described some motif variants in reactive arthritis synovial fluid and blood. With a CD8+ phenotype, disease-linked clones were relatively rare in peripheral blood. Seven to nine highly homologous variants formed a TCR beta motif that appeared characteristic of ankylosing spondylitis blood. Matched ankylosing spondylitis synovial fluid reportedly showed significant enrichment of disease-linked clones.

This clonotype has only a few counts. Its antigen is unidentified. TCRdb re-called the 5' RACE reads with MiXCR, one entry per CDR3 protein. The table records about 310,000 distinct CDR3 sequences, less than 25% of them present only once. After removal of 6 bases from V and 5 bases from J, the junction contained 3 bases not matched to a gene. The CDR3 has 13 amino acids. The germline V gene has CDR1 DFQATT and CDR2 SNEGSKA (reference sequence). This chain uses TRBV20-1 with TRBJ1-5, with 11 nucleotides matching TRBD1. The specimen sequenced was blood, either unsorted or a sorted T cell fraction (not recorded which). This sequence was found in a female donor with ankylosing spondylitis or in good health (not recorded which). CDR3 sequence reads: CSALDRGHQPQHF. The CDR3 bases are TGCAGTGCCTTGGACAGGGGGCATCAGCCCCAGCATTTT.